These 32 T cell receptor beta chains were all obtained from the same sample, sequenced in a study of OX40 agonist ivuxolimab in advanced cancers. The method was the immunoSEQ multiplex PCR assay. Held by TCRdb, this immuneACCESS table contains in-frame sequences only and omits some clones. Under half of the omission traces to an unresolved V gene where checked; the cause of the rest is unknown. Recorded for this sample are fewer than 30,000 clones; more than 70% of them occurred a single time. The ten largest clones capture approximately 13% of the sample. Sample: CD4+ or CD8+ T cells sorted from blood, taken in a trial of the OX40 agonist ivuxolimab. The receptor source for this set is an adult with an advanced solid tumor such as melanoma, head and neck, liver or kidney cancer.

The chain carries TRBV7-8 and TRBJ1-6, with unresolved D. V lost 1 base, J lost 10 bases, and 11 bases lay in between. The CDR3 is made up of 14 amino acids. Germline-derived CDR1 and CDR2 are SGHVS and FQNEAQ. DNA for the CDR3: TGTGCCAGCAGCTTAGGGGAGGGAAGCTCACCCCTCCACTTT. As protein: CASSLGEGSSPLHF.

This clone has just one count. The chain links TRBV7-6 to TRBJ2-5; possible D gene TRBD1, 9 bases. This CDR3 has 17 amino acids. Germline values: CDR1 SGHVS, CDR2 FNYEAQ. Trimming removed 5 bases at V and 5 bases at J, with 24 bases between. This CDR3 is CASSQRSFSGTGETQYF. The CDR3, as DNA: TGTGCCAGCAGCCAGCGATCCTTTAGCGGGACAGGGGAGACCCAGTACTTC.

The chain couples TRBV7-2 to TRBJ2-5; D possibly corresponds to TRBD1 (6 bases). Germline V lookup: CDR1 SGHTA, CDR2 FQGNSA. The CDR3 spans 15 residues. The V end lost 5 bases, the J end lost 4 bases, and 17 bases lay between the germline ends. Written as DNA, the CDR3 is TGTGCCAGCAGCCCAGGGGTTAAGACCGCAGAGACCCAGTACTTC. Residues: CASSPGVKTAETQYF. Full variable domain (outside the CDR3, taken from reference TRBV7-2 and TRBJ2-5): GAGVSQSPSNKVTEKGKDVELRCDPISGHTALYWYRQSLGQGLEFLIYFQGNSAPDKSGLPSDRFSAERTGGSVSTLTIQRTQQEDSAVYLCASSPGVKTAETQYFGPGTRLLVL.

This clone was observed once. This CDR3 reads CASSQGSGGANEQFF. The CDR3 DNA follows: TGTGCCAGCAGCCAGGGGAGCGGGGGGGCCAATGAGCAGTTCTTC. The chain carries TRBV7-6 and TRBJ2-1; 10 bases agree with TRBD2. Trimming removed 5 bases from V and 6 bases from J; junction bases left unmatched: 7. CDR1 SGHVS and CDR2 FNYEAQ come from the germline V gene. This CDR3 is 15 amino acids long.

The CDR3 coding sequence is TGTGCCAGCTCCGGACAGGGGGGCTGGACTGAAGCTTTCTTT. This translates into CASSGQGGWTEAFF. The V gene is TRBV18, the J gene TRBJ1-1; 10 nucleotides match TRBD1. CDR1 and CDR2 (germline): KGHSH, LQKENI. The length of the CDR3 is 14 residues. Trimming cost V 6 bases and J 5 bases; bases outside gene matches: 6. The whole variable domain, filled in from reference TRBV18 and TRBJ1-1, reads NAGVMQNPRHLVRRRGQEARLRCSPMKGHSHVYWYRQLPEEGLKFMVYLQKENIIDESGMPKERFSAEFPKEGPSILRIQQVVRGDSAAYFCASSGQGGWTEAFFGQGTRLTVV.

The chain carries TRBV2 and TRBJ2-5; possible D gene TRBD2, 7 bases. With 5 bases removed from V and 5 bases from J, the gap between germline ends came to 12 bases. The germline V gene has CDR1 SNHLY and CDR2 FYNNEI. CDR3 length: 13 amino acids. CDR3 sequence reads: CASSTGGPETQYF. The CDR3 coding sequence is TGTGCCAGCAGTACGGGGGGCCCCGAGACCCAGTACTTC.

The V and J genes are TRBV5-4 and TRBJ2-7; D not certain. The germline gives CDR1 SGHNT, CDR2 YYREEE (reference sequence). This CDR3 comprises 16 residues. V was cut by 5 bases and J by 0 bases, with 18 bases left in between. The CDR3 here is CASSHSPQAASYEQYF. The CDR3 DNA reads TGTGCCAGCAGTCACTCTCCCCAGGCGGCCTCCTACGAGCAGTACTTC.

The chain links TRBV30 to TRBJ1-6; D perhaps matches TRBD1 (6 bases). The CDR3 loop spans 15 amino acids. CDR1 and CDR2 (germline): GTSNPN, SVGIG (reference sequence). V was clipped by 0 bases and J by 4 bases, with 10 bases between them. The CDR3 coding sequence is TGTGCCTGGAGTGTGTGGCAGGGGTATAATTCACCCCTCCACTTT. Its translation is CAWSVWQGYNSPLHF.

The rearrangement uses TRBV9 and TRBJ2-7; D unresolved. The V end lost 0 bases, the J end lost 1 base, and 8 bases lay between the germline ends. Germline values: CDR1 SGDLS, CDR2 YYNGEE. The CDR3 consists of 14 residues. The DNA of the CDR3 is TGTGCCAGCAGCGTAGGGGTCAGTTCCTACGAGCAGTACTTC. Amino acids: CASSVGVSSYEQYF.

The chain couples TRBV29-1 to TRBJ1-1; D remains ambiguous. The CDR3 has 12 residues. Germline V gives CDR1 SQVTM, CDR2 ANQGSEA. Trimming shortened V by 5 bases and J by 4 bases, and 11 bases separated the two germline ends. The CDR3 loop reads CSVRVGGTEAFF. In DNA, the CDR3 is TGCAGCGTTCGTGTGGGTGGCACTGAAGCTTTCTTT. Together with reference TRBV29-1 and TRBJ1-1, the CDR3 gives the full variable domain: SAVISQKPSRDICQRGTSLTIQCQVDSQVTMMFWYRQQPGQSLTLIATANQGSEATYESGFVIDKFPISRPNLTFSTLTVSNMSPEDSSIYLCSVRVGGTEAFFGQGTRLTVV.

Concerning this clone itself: The sample holds other DNA sequences that translate to the same CDR3. Here the CDR3 reads CASSSPRGSEAFF. The CDR3 DNA is TGTGCCAGCAGTTCCCCGCGAGGGTCTGAAGCTTTCTTT. The rearrangement joins TRBV6-5 to TRBJ1-1; D is undetermined. V gave up 4 bases and J gave up 6 bases, with 12 bases separating them. The CDR3 is 13 residues long. The germline V gene encodes CDR1 MNHEY and CDR2 SVGAGI.

The chain has TRBV6-5 and TRBJ1-5; TRBD1 might be the D (6 bases). Between the trimmed V and J ends, which lost 2 bases and 6 bases, there was a span of 11 bases. The CDR3 length is 14 residues. CDR1 is MNHEY and CDR2 is SVGAGI in the germline V gene. The CDR3 region is CASSYQSGVQPQHF. The CDR3 nucleotides read TGTGCCAGCAGTTACCAATCAGGGGTTCAGCCCCAGCATTTT.

This chain links TRBV6-5 with TRBJ1-1, with TRBD1 as a possible D gene (5 bases). V was clipped by 8 bases and J by 1 base, with 17 bases between them. The CDR3 has 15 residues. Germline lookup yields CDR1 MNHEY and CDR2 SVGAGI. The CDR3 region is CASQGGWEGNTEAFF. CDR3 sequence (DNA): TGTGCCAGCCAGGGAGGTTGGGAGGGGAACACTGAAGCTTTCTTT.

The V call is TRBV19, the J call TRBJ1-1; possible D gene TRBD1, 6 bases. Germline CDR1 and CDR2: LNHDA and SQIVND (reference sequence). The CDR3 length is 14 residues. With 3 bases removed from V and 8 bases from J, the gap between germline ends came to 16 bases. The CDR3 nucleotides are TGTGCCAGTAGTATTCGAGGGGGAGTCGGGGAAGCTTTCTTT. Translated, it gives CASSIRGGVGEAFF.

There are a few counts of this clone. The V gene is TRBV6-5, the J gene TRBJ1-1; unclear D gene. The CDR3 extends over 14 amino acids. The germline CDR1 and CDR2 sequences are MNHEY and SVGAGI. The V and J ends lost 5 bases and 1 base respectively, with 11 bases between them. This CDR3 is CASSVNGPNTEAFF. In DNA, the CDR3 is TGTGCCAGCAGTGTAAACGGCCCGAACACTGAAGCTTTCTTT.

This clone has a handful of counts. The rearrangement links TRBV7-2 to TRBJ2-6; 7 bases map to TRBD2. The CDR3 sequence is 16 residues long. V was pared by 5 bases and J by 0 bases, with 4 bases of the junction left unmatched. The germline gives CDR1 SGHTA, CDR2 FQGNSA. The CDR3, as DNA: TGTGCCAGCAGCGCGGGGGACGTCTCTGGGGCCAACGTCCTGACTTTC. Amino acid sequence: CASSAGDVSGANVLTF.

J is TRBJ2-3 and V is TRBV5-5; a weak D match, TRBD1 (5 bases). The length of the CDR3 is 17 residues. Trimming pared 0 bases from V and 2 bases from J, leaving 16 bases between. Germline CDR1 reads SGHKS; CDR2 reads YYEKEE (reference sequence). The DNA for the CDR3 is TGTGCCAGCAGCTTGGAGGCCAGGGCGGCCTACACAGATACGCAGTATTTT. Translated, it gives CASSLEARAAYTDTQYF.

The chain couples TRBV7-2 to TRBJ2-5; 13 positions agree with TRBD2. After removal of 5 bases from V and 5 bases from J, the junction contained 5 bases not matched to a gene. CDR1 is SGHTA, CDR2 FQGNSA, per germline. The CDR3 has 15 residues. CDR3 in DNA: TGTGCCAGCAGCCCGTCACTAGCGGGGGGGGAGACCCAGTACTTC. Its translation: CASSPSLAGGETQYF.

The J gene is TRBJ2-5, the V gene TRBV5-1, with a possible D match to TRBD1 (6 bases). The closer fit of TRBJ2-7 to the DNA end suggests the J call may be wrong. Looked up from germline, CDR1 is SGHRS and CDR2 is YFSETQ. This CDR3 spans 12 amino acids. The CDR3 sequence: CASSSDRSEQYF. CDR3 coding DNA: TGCGCCAGCAGTTCCGACAGGTCCGAGCAGTACTTC.

Concerning this clone: Other DNA variants within this sample encode the same CDR3. The chain couples TRBV9 to TRBJ2-5; D not certain. Germline CDR1 and CDR2: SGDLS and YYNGEE. Trimming removed 3 bases at V and 1 base at J, with 7 bases between. This CDR3 spans 13 amino acids. CDR3 nucleotide sequence: TGTGCCAGCAGCGCAAGCCGCCAAGAGACCCAGTACTTC. Translating gives CASSASRQETQYF.

This clone was detected a few times. This sequence joins TRBV7-9 and TRBJ1-3; 7 nucleotides align to TRBD1. The CDR3 consists of 16 residues. Germline values: CDR1 SEHNR, CDR2 FQNEAQ (reference sequence). V shed 4 bases, J shed 3 bases, and the junction held 9 bases outside the gene matches. CDR3 DNA: TGTGCCAGCAGCTCGATCGCGACAGGGAGTGGAAACACCATATATTTT. As protein: CASSSIATGSGNTIYF.

This chain uses TRBV28 with TRBJ1-2; no reliable D call. CDR1 and CDR2 from the germline V gene are MDHEN and SYDVKM. The CDR3 length is 17 residues. Trimming cost V 8 bases and J 4 bases, with 26 bases left between them. The chain's CDR3 is CASQRARPNPIFYGYTF. The CDR3, as DNA: TGTGCCAGCCAAAGGGCCAGACCGAACCCAATTTTCTATGGCTACACCTTC.

The CDR3 protein is CASSHSDRDSQKLFF. The CDR3 DNA reads TGTGCCAGCAGCCACTCGGACAGGGACTCGCAAAAACTGTTTTTT. V gene TRBV4-2 combines with J gene TRBJ1-4; 8 bases are shared with TRBD1. The CDR3 is 15 amino acids. Germline V lookup: CDR1 LGHNA, CDR2 YNFKEQ. Trimming removed 3 bases from V and 9 bases from J; junction bases left unmatched: 9.

This rearrangement joins TRBV2 to TRBJ2-3, with TRBD1 matching 9 bases. J was trimmed by 2 bases and V by 8 bases; bases with no gene match: 8. This CDR3 comprises 15 residues. Germline V lookup: CDR1 SNHLY, CDR2 FYNNEI. Here the CDR3 reads CASGWRDRDTDTQYF. The CDR3 nucleotides are TGTGCCAGCGGCTGGAGGGACAGGGACACAGATACGCAGTATTTT.

This clone was seen a few times. V and J are TRBV5-1 and TRBJ2-5, with D tentatively TRBD2 (6 bases). The CDR3 totals 15 residues. The V end lost 0 bases, the J end lost 5 bases, and 14 bases lay between the germline ends. Looked up from germline, CDR1 is SGHRS and CDR2 is YFSETQ. Written as DNA, the CDR3 is TGCGCCAGCAGCTTGGAAGGGTTTGGGAGGGAGACCCAGTACTTC. As protein: CASSLEGFGRETQYF.

The genes are TRBV19 and TRBJ1-4; 7 bases line up with TRBD1. This CDR3 is built from 15 residues. Germline V CDR1 and CDR2: LNHDA, SQIVND (reference sequence). V shed 6 bases and J 8 bases; nucleotides not matched to a gene: 12. CDR3 coding DNA: TGTGCCAGTAGGGGAGACAGGGTTTTCAAGGAAAAACTGTTTTTT. This encodes CASRGDRVFKEKLFF.

V is TRBV6-1 and J is TRBJ2-7, with 8 bases aligning to TRBD2. The CDR3 loop spans 14 amino acids. V shed 2 bases, J shed 5 bases, and the junction held 5 bases outside the gene matches. Germline V lookup: CDR1 MNHNS, CDR2 SASEGT. CDR3 nucleotide sequence: TGTGCCAGCAGTGAATCGGGGGGGACCCACGAGCAGTACTTC. Protein sequence: CASSESGGTHEQYF.

V gene TRBV6-1 combines with J gene TRBJ2-3, with D possibly being TRBD1 (6 bases). The CDR3 spans 15 residues. CDR1 is MNHNS and CDR2 is SASEGT in the germline V gene. The V gene lost 7 bases and the J gene lost 2 bases, with 16 bases spanning the gap. CDR3 sequence reads: CASNGEGEATDTQYF. The CDR3 DNA follows: TGTGCCAGCAATGGTGAGGGGGAAGCCACAGATACGCAGTATTTT.

V usage is TRBV7-9 and J usage is TRBJ2-1, with unresolved D. The CDR3 extends over 16 amino acids. The germline CDR1 and CDR2 sequences are SEHNR and FQNEAQ (reference sequence). V shed 4 bases and J shed 6 bases, with 19 bases lying between them. The chain's CDR3 is CASSSYLPSLGNEQFF. The CDR3 DNA sequence: TGTGCCAGCAGCTCCTACCTTCCGAGCCTTGGCAATGAGCAGTTCTTC.

The V and J genes are TRBV25-1 and TRBJ1-3; D is unclear. V gave up 4 bases and J gave up 1 base, with 8 bases separating them. This CDR3 is built from 14 residues. The germline CDR1 and CDR2 sequences are MGHDK and SYGVNS. The CDR3 loop reads CASSGRTSGNTIYF. Here the CDR3 DNA reads TGTGCCAGCAGTGGCAGGACTTCTGGAAACACCATATATTTT.

Here the CDR3 DNA reads TGCGCCAGCAGCCAAGTGACAGGGGCTGGAAACACCATATATTTT. The encoded protein is CASSQVTGAGNTIYF. V is TRBV4-1 and J is TRBJ1-3; TRBD1 aligns across 8 bases. With 1 base clipped from V and 2 bases from J, the junction kept 1 base outside the gene matches. Germline V gene sequence: CDR1 MGHRA, CDR2 YSYEKL. This CDR3 has 15 amino acids.

V is TRBV19 and J is TRBJ2-2; D is possibly TRBD2 (5 bases). The V end was cut by 3 bases, the J end by 2 bases, with 16 bases between. The CDR3 consists of 17 residues. Looked up from germline, CDR1 is LNHDA and CDR2 is SQIVND (reference sequence). In DNA, the CDR3 is TGTGCCAGTAGTATTTGGGGAGCTGGATTTAACACCGGGGAGCTGTTTTTT. Translation gives CASSIWGAGFNTGELFF.